What follows are 32 T cell receptor beta chains derived from one specimen sequenced in a study of TIL therapy for anti-PD-1-resistant metastatic lung cancer. Stated time point: pre-treatment sample, taken before nivolumab and TIL therapy. Tumor tissue came from excised metastases, mostly pleural nodules or supraclavicular lymph nodes. The immunoSEQ assay was v3. TCRdb's table, derived via immunoSEQ multiplex PCR, lists solely in-frame clones and lacks some. The profile covers more than 90,000 clones, with about 71% appearing a single time and approximately 11% taken by the ten largest. The sample consisted of tumor tissue, taken at baseline. Receptors originate from a person between 30 and 79 years old with non-small cell lung cancer.

In its sample, this clone was seen a few times. V is TRBV30 and J is TRBJ2-3; a possible D gene is TRBD1 (6 bases). There are 14 residues in the CDR3. Trimming pared 7 bases from V and 1 base from J, leaving 15 bases between. The germline V gene has CDR1 GTSNPN and CDR2 SVGIG (reference sequence). The CDR3 DNA follows: TGTGCCTTGGGGGCGCACGTTGGCACAGATACGCAGTATTTT. This sequence encodes CALGAHVGTDTQYF.

The CDR3 DNA is TGTGCCATCAGGACAGGGGCCTCCTACGAGCAGTACTTC. Translating gives CAIRTGASYEQYF. V is TRBV10-3 and J is TRBJ2-7; 8 bases fit TRBD1. This CDR3 region has 13 residues. Germline V gene sequence: CDR1 ENHRY, CDR2 SYGVKD. V was clipped by 6 bases and J by 0 bases; unmatched bases: 1.

This clone has a count of ten or more. This chain joins TRBV18 and TRBJ1-5; 9 nucleotides agree with TRBD1. J was trimmed by 3 bases and V by 2 bases; bases with no gene match: 2. This CDR3 has 15 amino acids. Germline loops: CDR1 KGHSH, CDR2 LQKENI. This CDR3 is CASSPTGGPNQPQHF. The CDR3 coding sequence is TGTGCCAGCTCACCAACAGGGGGCCCCAATCAGCCCCAGCATTTT.

This chain joins TRBV24-1 and TRBJ2-1; D uncertain. This CDR3 is 14 amino acids long. V dropped 1 base and J dropped 7 bases, with 10 bases sitting between them. The V gene's germline CDR1 is KGHDR and CDR2 SFDVKD. CDR3 residues: CATSDFNRANEQFF. The CDR3 DNA reads TGTGCCACCAGTGATTTTAACAGAGCTAATGAGCAGTTCTTC.

The chain combines TRBV14 with TRBJ1-2, with D hard to call. The germline V gene encodes CDR1 SGHDN and CDR2 FVKESK. V was pared by 4 bases and J by 4 bases, with 10 bases between. The CDR3 contains 13 residues. In DNA form, the CDR3 reads TGTGCCAGCAGCCCCGGTCTGACCTATGGCTACACCTTC. As protein: CASSPGLTYGYTF.

About this clone: The same CDR3 arises from other DNA sequences in this sample as well. The chain has TRBV5-4 and TRBJ1-2; D perhaps matches TRBD1 (5 bases). The CDR3 has 14 residues. V lost 2 bases and J 5 bases, leaving 13 bases between the germline ends. Looked up from germline, CDR1 is SGHNT and CDR2 is YYREEE (reference sequence). CDR3 sequence: CASSFGQGLYGYTF. DNA of the CDR3: TGTGCCAGCAGCTTTGGGCAGGGCCTATATGGCTACACCTTC.

The gene calls are TRBV29-1 and TRBJ1-1, with D possibly TRBD1 on 6 matching bases. Germline CDR1 SQVTM, CDR2 ANQGSEA. This CDR3 region has 15 residues. Trimming pared 4 bases from V and 0 bases from J, leaving 15 bases between. CDR3: CSVGDSRGLNTEAFF. DNA for the CDR3: TGCAGCGTTGGGGATAGCAGGGGCCTGAACACTGAAGCTTTCTTT.

The chain carries TRBV30 and TRBJ1-2; D not resolved. V dropped 2 bases and J dropped 2 bases, with 12 bases sitting between them. This CDR3 is 14 amino acids long. Germline V gene data show CDR1 as GTSNPN and CDR2 as SVGIG (reference sequence). The CDR3: CAWSWAGGNYGYTF. CDR3 in DNA: TGTGCCTGGAGTTGGGCAGGCGGGAACTATGGCTACACCTTC.

CDR3 in DNA: TGTGCCAGCAGTCTCCCCCTACGGCCCCAGCATTTT. Its protein is CASSLPLRPQHF. The rearrangement uses TRBV6-2 or TRBV6-3 and TRBJ1-5; D remains unclear. The CDR3 extends over 12 amino acids. The germline V gene encodes CDR1 MNHEY and CDR2 SVGEGT. V gave up 5 bases and J gave up 9 bases, with 11 bases separating them.

The chain is built from TRBV7-9 and TRBJ1-2; no reliable D call. In germline, CDR1 is SEHNR, CDR2 FQNEAQ (reference sequence). Between the trimmed V and J ends, which lost 4 bases and 6 bases, there was a span of 9 bases. The CDR3 runs 12 residues. The CDR3 protein is CASSSGGDGYTF. CDR3 DNA: TGTGCCAGCAGCTCAGGCGGCGATGGCTACACCTTC.

The chain couples TRBV2 to TRBJ1-5, with D unclear. V gave up 2 bases and J gave up 3 bases, with 8 bases separating them. CDR1 SNHLY and CDR2 FYNNEI come from the germline V gene. The CDR3 covers 14 residues. CDR3 amino acids: CASSETTNNQPQHF. CDR3 sequence (DNA): TGTGCCAGCAGTGAAACAACAAACAATCAGCCCCAGCATTTT.

The genes are TRBV11-2 and TRBJ2-3, with 8 bases identical to TRBD2. The germline CDR1 and CDR2 sequences are SGHAT and FQNNGV. The V gene end was trimmed by 5 bases and the J gene end by 0 bases; junction bases not matched to a gene: 4. This CDR3 region has 15 residues. CDR3 bases: TGTGCCAGCAGCCGCTCGGGGGGGAGCACAGATACGCAGTATTTT. The encoded protein is CASSRSGGSTDTQYF.

The chain links TRBV15 to TRBJ2-2, with D uncertain. The V and J ends lost 5 bases and 4 bases respectively, with 17 bases between them. This CDR3 has 16 amino acids. CDR1 is LNHNV and CDR2 is YYDKDF in the germline V gene (reference sequence). The CDR3 DNA reads TGTGCCACCAGCGGAGTGGGTTTTCCTGGCACCGGGGAGCTGTTTTTT. Its translation is CATSGVGFPGTGELFF.

The chain carries TRBV6-2 or TRBV6-3 and TRBJ2-3, with TRBD2 matching 9 bases. Trimming took 2 bases from V and 0 from J; bases not matched to a gene: 3. The CDR3 consists of 16 residues. From germline, CDR1 is MNHEY and CDR2 SVGEGT. This CDR3 is CASSYERGASTDTQYF. The DNA of the CDR3 is TGTGCCAGCAGTTACGAGCGGGGGGCCAGCACAGATACGCAGTATTTT.

This chain uses TRBV30 with TRBJ1-2; TRBD1 aligns across 9 bases. The V gene end was trimmed by 4 bases and the J gene end by 10 bases; junction bases not matched to a gene: 10. Per the germline V gene, CDR1 is GTSNPN and CDR2 is SVGIG (reference sequence). The CDR3 length is 13 residues. CDR3 in DNA: TGTGCCTGGATTCCGGGACAGGGATCGGACTACACCTTC. This encodes CAWIPGQGSDYTF.

This clone was seen a handful of times. The chain carries TRBV5-1 and TRBJ2-1, with unresolved D. V was shortened by 2 bases and J by 5 bases, with 5 bases between the two germline ends. CDR1 is SGHRS and CDR2 is YFSETQ in the germline V gene. The CDR3 has 12 amino acids. CDR3 residues: CASSFLNNEQFF. Written as DNA, the CDR3 is TGCGCCAGCAGCTTTCTCAACAATGAGCAGTTCTTC.

The chain combines TRBV18 with TRBJ1-2; D is unresolved. CDR3 size: 14 residues. Trimming shortened V by 2 bases and J by 7 bases, and 14 bases separated the two germline ends. The germline CDR1 and CDR2 sequences are KGHSH and LQKENI. CDR3 in amino acids: CASSPLEGLAGYTF. The CDR3 nucleotides are TGTGCCAGCTCACCATTGGAGGGTCTTGCTGGCTACACCTTC.

This chain uses TRBV5-1 with TRBJ2-5; D call uncertain. V was cut by 3 bases and J by 1 base, with 7 bases left in between. Germline values: CDR1 SGHRS, CDR2 YFSETQ. The CDR3 has 13 residues. For the CDR3, the DNA is TGCGCCAGCAGCTCTACCCCCCAAGAGACCCAGTACTTC. This translates into CASSSTPQETQYF.

This clone was observed a handful of times. The genes are TRBV30 and TRBJ2-1; D is possibly TRBD1 (6 bases). Germline V lookup: CDR1 GTSNPN, CDR2 SVGIG (reference sequence). The CDR3 length is 12 residues. V was shortened by 3 bases and J by 4 bases, with 7 bases between the two germline ends. The CDR3 sequence is CAWSGQYNEQFF. CDR3 DNA sequence: TGTGCCTGGAGCGGACAGTACAATGAGCAGTTCTTC.

J is TRBJ2-7 and V is TRBV7-2; D may be TRBD1 or TRBD2 (5 bases each). Germline loops: CDR1 SGHTA, CDR2 FQGNSA. The CDR3 length is 13 residues. The V end was cut by 3 bases, the J end by 4 bases, with 10 bases between. The CDR3 DNA sequence: TGTGCCAGCAGCTTTGGGGGTTGGTACGAGCAGTACTTC. It translates to CASSFGGWYEQYF.

The chain has TRBV9 and TRBJ2-1, with D hard to call. Germline V gene sequence: CDR1 SGDLS, CDR2 YYNGEE. The ends were cut back, 5 bases at V and 9 bases at J, with 12 bases in the middle. The CDR3 runs to 12 residues. CDR3 sequence (DNA): TGTGCCAGCAGTCAATTAGTGGGTGAGCAGTTCTTC. It specifies CASSQLVGEQFF.

As concerns this clone: Other DNA sequences in the same sample also yield this CDR3. The chain has TRBV4-1 and TRBJ2-1; maybe TRBD1 (5 bases). Germline V CDR1 and CDR2: MGHRA, YSYEKL. Trimming took 1 base from V and 2 from J, leaving 12 bases between them. This CDR3 comprises 16 residues. Written as DNA, the CDR3 is TGCGCCAGCAGCCAAGGAAGGGGCGCCACCTACAATGAGCAGTTCTTC. This codes for CASSQGRGATYNEQFF.

V gene TRBV5-1 combines with J gene TRBJ2-3; 11 bases line up with TRBD2. The V gene's germline CDR1 is SGHRS and CDR2 YFSETQ. V shed 4 bases, J shed 3 bases, and the junction held 10 bases outside the gene matches. CDR3 length equals 17 residues. CDR3 DNA sequence: TGCGCCAGCAGCGACAGACCGGGACTAGCGGAGACAGATACGCAGTATTTT. It encodes CASSDRPGLAETDTQYF.

The chain combines TRBV5-1 with TRBJ1-2; 8 bases are a match to TRBD1. V lost 0 bases to trimming and J lost 9 bases; unmatched junction nucleotides: 10. Germline CDR1 SGHRS, CDR2 YFSETQ. CDR3 length equals 15 residues. As DNA, the CDR3 is TGCGCCAGCAGCTTGGTACAGGGGGACGGTTATCGCTACACCTTC. This encodes CASSLVQGDGYRYTF.

The V gene is TRBV7-9, the J gene TRBJ2-1; 8 nucleotides line up with TRBD1. The CDR3 runs 15 residues. J was trimmed by 14 bases and V by 1 base; bases with no gene match: 13. Germline CDR1 is SEHNR and CDR2 is FQNEAQ (reference sequence). The CDR3 here is CASSLVSGSGQGKFF. The CDR3 DNA is TGTGCCAGCAGCTTAGTCTCCGGTAGCGGACAGGGAAAGTTCTTC.

This chain links TRBV5-4 with TRBJ2-3; D remains unclear. V dropped 3 bases and J dropped 0 bases, with 11 bases sitting between them. Germline CDR1 SGHNT, CDR2 YYREEE (reference sequence). The CDR3 has 15 amino acids. The CDR3 DNA reads TGTGCCAGCAGCTCCCCCGGTGCAAGCACAGATACGCAGTATTTT. This encodes CASSSPGASTDTQYF.

This sequence joins TRBV27 and TRBJ2-1; no definite D call. Germline lookup yields CDR1 MNHEY and CDR2 SMNVEV (reference sequence). The V end was cut by 7 bases, the J end by 7 bases, with 8 bases between. The CDR3 contains 11 residues. The CDR3 DNA follows: TGTGCCAGCAACGCGCGGAATGAGCAGTTCTTC. Amino acids: CASNARNEQFF.

The rearrangement uses TRBV7-2 and TRBJ1-1; the match to TRBD1 covers 10 bases. The junction had 5 bases not matched to a gene; V was cut back by 4 bases and J by 12 bases. CDR1 is SGHTA and CDR2 is FQGNSA in the germline V gene. CDR3 length: 12 residues. The CDR3, as DNA: TGTGCCAGCAGCTCGAGGACAGGGGGATCTTTCTTT. Translated: CASSSRTGGSFF.

The chain links TRBV11-2 to TRBJ2-7; a weak D match, TRBD1 (5 bases). Germline loops: CDR1 SGHAT, CDR2 FQNNGV. This CDR3 region has 13 residues. V lost 4 bases and J lost 6, with 13 bases in between. In DNA form, the CDR3 reads TGTGCCAGCAGCTCGAGCCTCCAGGGCGAGCAGTACTTC. Amino acids: CASSSSLQGEQYF.

The rearrangement joins TRBV29-1 to TRBJ1-6; TRBD1 is a possible D gene (5 bases). V shed 7 bases and J shed 0 bases, with 7 bases lying between them. Germline CDR1 reads SQVTM; CDR2 reads ANQGSEA. This CDR3 comprises 13 residues. The CDR3 sequence: CSAGTSYNSPLHF. The CDR3 bases are TGCAGCGCAGGGACCTCCTATAATTCACCCCTCCACTTT.

This clone was picked up a small number of times. V is TRBV7-8 and J is TRBJ2-3; 9 positions match TRBD2. The germline V gene encodes CDR1 SGHVS and CDR2 FQNEAQ. The V segment lost 1 base and the J segment 5 bases; nucleotides outside the gene matches: 10. The CDR3 contains 17 residues. The DNA for the CDR3 is TGTGCCAGCAGCTTAGGGGTGGCGGGAGGGCCGAGAGATACGCAGTATTTT. Translated, it gives CASSLGVAGGPRDTQYF.

This chain links TRBV18 with TRBJ1-6; D unclear. Trimming cost V 0 bases and J 7 bases, with 1 base left between them. This CDR3 has 12 amino acids. The V gene's germline CDR1 is KGHSH and CDR2 LQKENI. The CDR3 region has the DNA TGTGCCAGCTCACCACCGAATTCACCCCTCCACTTT. This encodes CASSPPNSPLHF. Variable domain in full (rest from reference TRBV18 and TRBJ1-6): NAGVMQNPRHLVRRRGQEARLRCSPMKGHSHVYWYRQLPEEGLKFMVYLQKENIIDESGMPKERFSAEFPKEGPSILRIQQVVRGDSAAYFCASSPPNSPLHFGNGTRLTVT.